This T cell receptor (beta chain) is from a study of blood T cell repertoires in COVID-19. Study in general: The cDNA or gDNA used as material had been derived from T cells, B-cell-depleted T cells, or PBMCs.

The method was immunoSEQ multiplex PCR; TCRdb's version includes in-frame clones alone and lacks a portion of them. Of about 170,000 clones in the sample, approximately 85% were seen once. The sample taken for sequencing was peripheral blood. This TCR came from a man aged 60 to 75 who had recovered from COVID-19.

The CDR3 here is CASSGGGVGQETQYF. The CDR3 nucleotides are TGTGCCAGCTCCGGAGGGGGGGTCGGCCAAGAGACCCAGTACTTC. The rearrangement joins TRBV18 to TRBJ2-5; TRBD2 might be the D (7 bases). Trimming pared 6 bases from V and 1 base from J, leaving 15 bases between. The V gene's germline CDR1 is KGHSH and CDR2 LQKENI. The CDR3 is made up of 15 amino acids.